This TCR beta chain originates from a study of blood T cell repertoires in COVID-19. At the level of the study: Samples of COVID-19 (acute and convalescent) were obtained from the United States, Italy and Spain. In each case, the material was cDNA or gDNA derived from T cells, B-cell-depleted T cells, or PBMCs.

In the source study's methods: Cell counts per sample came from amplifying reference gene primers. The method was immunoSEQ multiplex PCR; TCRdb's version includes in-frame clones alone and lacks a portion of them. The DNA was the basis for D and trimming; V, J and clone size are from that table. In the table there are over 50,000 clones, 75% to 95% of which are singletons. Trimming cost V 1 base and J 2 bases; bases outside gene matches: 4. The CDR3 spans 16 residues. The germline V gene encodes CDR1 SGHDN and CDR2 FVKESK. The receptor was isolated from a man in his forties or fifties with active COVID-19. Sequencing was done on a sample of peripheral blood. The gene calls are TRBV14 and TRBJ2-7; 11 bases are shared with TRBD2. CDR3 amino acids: CASSQGLAGGPYEQYF. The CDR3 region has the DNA TGTGCCAGCAGCCAAGGGTTAGCGGGGGGGCCCTACGAGCAGTACTTC.